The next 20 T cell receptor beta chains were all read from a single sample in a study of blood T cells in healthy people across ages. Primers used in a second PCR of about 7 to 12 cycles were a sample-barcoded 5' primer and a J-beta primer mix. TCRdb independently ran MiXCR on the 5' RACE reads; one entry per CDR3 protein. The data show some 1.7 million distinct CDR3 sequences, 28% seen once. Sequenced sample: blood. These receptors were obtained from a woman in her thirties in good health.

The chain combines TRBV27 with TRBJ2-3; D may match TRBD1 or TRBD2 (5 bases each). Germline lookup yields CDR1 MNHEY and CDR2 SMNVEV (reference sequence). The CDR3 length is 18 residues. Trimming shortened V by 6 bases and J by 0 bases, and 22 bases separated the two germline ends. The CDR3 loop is CASSTLVTGPPSTDTQYF. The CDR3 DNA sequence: TGTGCCAGCAGCACCTTGGTAACGGGACCTCCTAGCACAGATACGCAGTATTTT.

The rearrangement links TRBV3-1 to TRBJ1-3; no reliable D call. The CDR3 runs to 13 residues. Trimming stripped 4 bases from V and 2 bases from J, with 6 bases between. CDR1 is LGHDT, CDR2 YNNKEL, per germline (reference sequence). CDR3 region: CASSPPTGNTIYF. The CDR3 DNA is TGTGCCAGCAGCCCCCCGACTGGAAACACCATATATTTT.

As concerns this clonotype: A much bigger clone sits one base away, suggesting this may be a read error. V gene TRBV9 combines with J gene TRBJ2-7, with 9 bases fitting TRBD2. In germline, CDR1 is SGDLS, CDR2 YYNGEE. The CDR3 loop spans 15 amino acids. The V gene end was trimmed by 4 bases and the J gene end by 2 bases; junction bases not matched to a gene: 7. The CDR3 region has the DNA TGTGCCAGCAGCATAGAGGCGGGGGGGACCTACGAGCAGTACTTC. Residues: CASSIEAGGTYEQYF.

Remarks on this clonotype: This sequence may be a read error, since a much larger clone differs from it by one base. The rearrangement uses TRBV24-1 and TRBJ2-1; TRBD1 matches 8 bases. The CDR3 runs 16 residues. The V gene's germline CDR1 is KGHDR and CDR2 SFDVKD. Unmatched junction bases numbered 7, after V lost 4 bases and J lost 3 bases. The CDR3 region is CATSDRDTGGYNEQFF. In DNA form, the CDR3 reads TGTGCCACCAGTGACCGGGACACAGGGGGCTACAATGAGCAGTTCTTC.

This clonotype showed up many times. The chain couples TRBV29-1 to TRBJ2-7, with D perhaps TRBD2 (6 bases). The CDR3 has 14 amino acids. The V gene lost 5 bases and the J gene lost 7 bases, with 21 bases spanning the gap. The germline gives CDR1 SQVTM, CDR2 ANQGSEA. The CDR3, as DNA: TGCAGCGTTACCCCCGCGGGACTGGGGCGAGAGCAGTACTTC. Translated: CSVTPAGLGREQYF.

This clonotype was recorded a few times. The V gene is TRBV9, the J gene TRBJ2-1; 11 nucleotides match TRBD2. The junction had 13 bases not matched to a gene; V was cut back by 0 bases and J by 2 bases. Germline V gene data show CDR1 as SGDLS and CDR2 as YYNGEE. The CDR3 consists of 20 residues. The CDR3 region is CASSVGLLLAGGPPYNEQFF. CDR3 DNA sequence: TGTGCCAGCAGCGTAGGTTTGTTGCTAGCGGGGGGTCCCCCCTACAATGAGCAGTTCTTC.

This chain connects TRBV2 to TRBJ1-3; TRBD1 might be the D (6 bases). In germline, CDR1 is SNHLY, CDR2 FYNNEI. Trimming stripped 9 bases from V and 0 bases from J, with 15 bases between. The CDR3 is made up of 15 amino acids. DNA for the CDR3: TGTGCCAGATCAGCAGGGGATCTCTCTGGAAACACCATATATTTT. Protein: CARSAGDLSGNTIYF.

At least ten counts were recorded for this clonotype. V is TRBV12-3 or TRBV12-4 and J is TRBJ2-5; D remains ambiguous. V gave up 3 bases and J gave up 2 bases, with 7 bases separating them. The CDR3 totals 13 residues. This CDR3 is CASSFLPQETQYF. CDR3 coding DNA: TGTGCCAGCAGTTTTCTACCACAAGAGACCCAGTACTTC.

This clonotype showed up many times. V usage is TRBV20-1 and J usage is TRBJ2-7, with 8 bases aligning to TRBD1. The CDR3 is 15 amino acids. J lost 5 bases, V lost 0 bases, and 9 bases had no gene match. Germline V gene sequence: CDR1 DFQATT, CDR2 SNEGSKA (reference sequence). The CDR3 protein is CSAREGSGTGDEQYF. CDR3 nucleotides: TGCAGTGCTAGAGAAGGGAGTGGGACAGGTGACGAGCAGTACTTC.

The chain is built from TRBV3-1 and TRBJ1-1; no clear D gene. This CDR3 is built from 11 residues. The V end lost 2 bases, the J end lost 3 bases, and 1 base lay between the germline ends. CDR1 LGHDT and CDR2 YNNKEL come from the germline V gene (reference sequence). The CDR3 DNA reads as TGTGCCAGCAGCCAACACACTGAAGCTTTCTTT. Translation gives CASSQHTEAFF.

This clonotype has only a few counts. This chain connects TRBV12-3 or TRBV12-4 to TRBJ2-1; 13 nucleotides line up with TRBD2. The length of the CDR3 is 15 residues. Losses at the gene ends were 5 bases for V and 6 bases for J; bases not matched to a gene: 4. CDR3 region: CASSATSGGCNEQFF. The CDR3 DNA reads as TGTGCCAGCAGTGCGACTAGCGGGGGGTGCAATGAGCAGTTCTTC.

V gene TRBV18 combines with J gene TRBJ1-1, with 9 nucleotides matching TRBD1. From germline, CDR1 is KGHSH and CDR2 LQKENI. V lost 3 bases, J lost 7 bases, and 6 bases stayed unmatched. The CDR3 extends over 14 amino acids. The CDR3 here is CASSPVGTGNEAFF. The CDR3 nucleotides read TGTGCCAGCTCACCGGTAGGGACAGGGAATGAAGCTTTCTTT. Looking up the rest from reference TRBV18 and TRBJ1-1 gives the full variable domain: NAGVMQNPRHLVRRRGQEARLRCSPMKGHSHVYWYRQLPEEGLKFMVYLQKENIIDESGMPKERFSAEFPKEGPSILRIQQVVRGDSAAYFCASSPVGTGNEAFFGQGTRLTVV.

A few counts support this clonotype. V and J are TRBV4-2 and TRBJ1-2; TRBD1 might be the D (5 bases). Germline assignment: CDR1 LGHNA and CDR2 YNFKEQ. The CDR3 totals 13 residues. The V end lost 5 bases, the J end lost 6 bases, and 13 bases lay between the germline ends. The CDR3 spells CASSSQDVNGYTF. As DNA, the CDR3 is TGTGCCAGCAGCTCACAGGATGTTAATGGCTACACCTTC.

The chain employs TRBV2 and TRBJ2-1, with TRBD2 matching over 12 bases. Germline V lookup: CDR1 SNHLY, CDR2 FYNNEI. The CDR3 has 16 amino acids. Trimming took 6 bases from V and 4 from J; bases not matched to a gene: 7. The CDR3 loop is CASRGLAGLPYNEQFF. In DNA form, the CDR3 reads TGTGCCAGCAGGGGACTAGCGGGCCTTCCTTACAATGAGCAGTTCTTC. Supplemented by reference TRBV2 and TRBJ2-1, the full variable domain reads EPEVTQTPSHQVTQMGQEVILRCVPISNHLYFYWYRQILGQKVEFLVSFYNNEISEKSEIFDDQFSVERPDGSNFTLKIRSTKLEDSAMYFCASRGLAGLPYNEQFFGPGTRLTVL.

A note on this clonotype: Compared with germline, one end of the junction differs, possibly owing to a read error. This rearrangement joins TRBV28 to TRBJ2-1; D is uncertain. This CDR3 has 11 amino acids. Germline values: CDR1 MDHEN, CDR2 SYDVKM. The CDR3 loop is CASRFRGEQFF. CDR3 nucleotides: TGTGCCAGCCGTTTCAGAGGTGAGCAGTTCTTC.

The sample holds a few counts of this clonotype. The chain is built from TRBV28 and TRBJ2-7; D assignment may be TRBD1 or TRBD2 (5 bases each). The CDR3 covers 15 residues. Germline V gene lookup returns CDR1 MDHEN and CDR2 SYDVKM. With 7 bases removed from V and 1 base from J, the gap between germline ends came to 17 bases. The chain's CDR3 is CASKLRDGVSYEQYF. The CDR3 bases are TGTGCCAGCAAACTCCGGGACGGAGTGTCCTACGAGCAGTACTTC.

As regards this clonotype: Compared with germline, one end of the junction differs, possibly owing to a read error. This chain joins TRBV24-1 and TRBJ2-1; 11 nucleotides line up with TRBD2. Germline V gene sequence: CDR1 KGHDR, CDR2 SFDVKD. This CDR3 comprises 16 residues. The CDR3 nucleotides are TGTGCCATCAGTGAGTCTGGGACTAGCGGTTACAATGAGCAGTTCTTC. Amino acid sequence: CAISESGTSGYNEQFF.

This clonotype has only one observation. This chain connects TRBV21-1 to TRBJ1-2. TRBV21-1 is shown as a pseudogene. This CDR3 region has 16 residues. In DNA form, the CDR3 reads TGTGCCAGCATGGTCCTCCCCGGGGACGTAGAAAGTGGCTACACCTTC. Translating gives CASMVLPGDVESGYTF.

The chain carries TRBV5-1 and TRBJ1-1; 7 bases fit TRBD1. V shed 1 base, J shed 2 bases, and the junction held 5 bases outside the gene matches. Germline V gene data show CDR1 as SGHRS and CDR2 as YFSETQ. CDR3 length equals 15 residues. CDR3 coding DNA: TGCGCCAGCAGCTTGAGGCAGGGGGGAAACACTGAAGCTTTCTTT. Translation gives CASSLRQGGNTEAFF.

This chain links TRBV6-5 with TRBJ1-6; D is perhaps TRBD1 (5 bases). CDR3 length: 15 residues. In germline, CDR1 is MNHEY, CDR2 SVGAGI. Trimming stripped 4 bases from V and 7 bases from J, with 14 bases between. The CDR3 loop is CASSSREIGNSPLHF. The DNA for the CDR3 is TGTGCCAGCAGTTCCAGGGAAATAGGGAATTCACCCCTCCACTTT.